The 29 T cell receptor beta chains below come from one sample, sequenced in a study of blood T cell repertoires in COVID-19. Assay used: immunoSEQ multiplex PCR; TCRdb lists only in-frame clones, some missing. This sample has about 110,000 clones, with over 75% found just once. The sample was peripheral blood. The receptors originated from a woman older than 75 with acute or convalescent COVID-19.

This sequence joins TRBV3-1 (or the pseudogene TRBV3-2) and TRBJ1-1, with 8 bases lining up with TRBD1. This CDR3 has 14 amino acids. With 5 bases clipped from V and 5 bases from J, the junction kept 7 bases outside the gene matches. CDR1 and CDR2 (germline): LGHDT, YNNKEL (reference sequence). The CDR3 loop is CASSATGGRTEAFF. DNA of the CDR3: TGTGCCAGCAGCGCTACAGGGGGGCGAACTGAAGCTTTCTTT.

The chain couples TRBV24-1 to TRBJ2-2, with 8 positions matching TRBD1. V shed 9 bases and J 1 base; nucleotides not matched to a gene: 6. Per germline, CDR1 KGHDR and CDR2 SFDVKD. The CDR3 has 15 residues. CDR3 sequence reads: CATGTGTGNTGELFF. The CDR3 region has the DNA TGTGCCACCGGAACCGGGACAGGGAACACCGGGGAGCTGTTTTTT.

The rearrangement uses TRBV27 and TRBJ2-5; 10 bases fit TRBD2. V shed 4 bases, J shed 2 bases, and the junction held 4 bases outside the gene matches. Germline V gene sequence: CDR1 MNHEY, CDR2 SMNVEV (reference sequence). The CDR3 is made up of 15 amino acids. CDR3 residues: CASSYSGGLQETQYF. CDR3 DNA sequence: TGTGCCAGCAGTTATAGCGGGGGGCTACAAGAGACCCAGTACTTC.

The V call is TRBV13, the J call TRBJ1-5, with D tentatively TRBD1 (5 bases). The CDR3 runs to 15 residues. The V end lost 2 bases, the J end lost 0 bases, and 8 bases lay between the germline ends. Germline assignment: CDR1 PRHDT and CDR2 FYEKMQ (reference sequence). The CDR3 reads CASSLSGGSNQPQHF. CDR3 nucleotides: TGTGCCAGCAGCTTATCGGGGGGTAGCAATCAGCCCCAGCATTTT.

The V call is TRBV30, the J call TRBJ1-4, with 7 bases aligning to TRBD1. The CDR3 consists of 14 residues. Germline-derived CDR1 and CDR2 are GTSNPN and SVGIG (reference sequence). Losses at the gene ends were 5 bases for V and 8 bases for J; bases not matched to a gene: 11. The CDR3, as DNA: TGTGCCTGGGGTTCAGGGGGGATGGGAGAAAAACTGTTTTTT. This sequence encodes CAWGSGGMGEKLFF.

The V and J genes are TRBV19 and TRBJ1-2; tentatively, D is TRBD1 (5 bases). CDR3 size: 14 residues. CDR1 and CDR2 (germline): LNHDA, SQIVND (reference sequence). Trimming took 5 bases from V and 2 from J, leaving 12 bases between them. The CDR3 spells CASSAGGVNYGYTF. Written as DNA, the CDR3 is TGTGCCAGTAGTGCCGGAGGGGTAAACTATGGCTACACCTTC. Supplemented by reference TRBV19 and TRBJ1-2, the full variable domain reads DGGITQSPKYLFRKEGQNVTLSCEQNLNHDAMYWYRQDPGQGLRLIYYSQIVNDFQKGDIAEGYSVSREKKESFPLTVTSAQKNPTAFYLCASSAGGVNYGYTFGSGTRLTVV.

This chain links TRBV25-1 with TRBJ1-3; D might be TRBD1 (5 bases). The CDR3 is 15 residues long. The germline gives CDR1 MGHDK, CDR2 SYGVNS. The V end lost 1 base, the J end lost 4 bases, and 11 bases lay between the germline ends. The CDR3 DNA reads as TGTGCCAGCAGTGAATGGGGCCTGGTGGGAAACACCATATATTTT. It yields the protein CASSEWGLVGNTIYF.

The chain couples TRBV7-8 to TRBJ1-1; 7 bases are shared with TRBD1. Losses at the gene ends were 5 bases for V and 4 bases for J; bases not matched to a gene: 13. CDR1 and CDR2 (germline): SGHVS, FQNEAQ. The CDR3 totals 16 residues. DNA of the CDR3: TGTGCCAGCAGCCCGACAGGGACACTAAGGGGCACTGAAGCTTTCTTT. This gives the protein CASSPTGTLRGTEAFF.

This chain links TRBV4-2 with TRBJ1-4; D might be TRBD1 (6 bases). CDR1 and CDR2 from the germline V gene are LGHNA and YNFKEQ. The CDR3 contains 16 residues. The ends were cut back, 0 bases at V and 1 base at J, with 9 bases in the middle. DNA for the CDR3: TGTGCCAGCAGCCAAGATACAGGGCTAACTAATGAAAAACTGTTTTTT. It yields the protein CASSQDTGLTNEKLFF.

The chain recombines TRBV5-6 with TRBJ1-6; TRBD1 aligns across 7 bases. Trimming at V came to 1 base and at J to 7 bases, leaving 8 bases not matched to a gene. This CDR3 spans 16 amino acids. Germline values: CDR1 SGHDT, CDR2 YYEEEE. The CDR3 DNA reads TGTGCCAGCAGCTTGTTGGGACAGATGAGGAATTCACCCCTCCACTTT. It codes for CASSLLGQMRNSPLHF.

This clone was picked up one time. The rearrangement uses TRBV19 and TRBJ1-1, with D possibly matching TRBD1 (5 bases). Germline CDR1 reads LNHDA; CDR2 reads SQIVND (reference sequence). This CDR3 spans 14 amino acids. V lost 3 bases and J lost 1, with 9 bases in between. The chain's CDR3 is CASSMQTGNTEAFF. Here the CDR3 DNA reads TGTGCCAGTAGTATGCAAACAGGGAACACTGAAGCTTTCTTT.

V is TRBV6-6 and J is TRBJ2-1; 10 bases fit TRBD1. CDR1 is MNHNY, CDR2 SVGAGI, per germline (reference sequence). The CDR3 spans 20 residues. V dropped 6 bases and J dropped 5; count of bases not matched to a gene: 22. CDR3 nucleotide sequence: TGTGCCAGCAGCAACCACCCGGGACAGGGGAAAATTGGGTTGGACAATGAGCAGTTCTTC. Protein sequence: CASSNHPGQGKIGLDNEQFF.

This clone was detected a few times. The CDR3, as DNA: TGTGCCAGCAGTTACGATGGGACTAGCGTGTACGAGCAGTACTTC. It yields the protein CASSYDGTSVYEQYF. The chain joins TRBV6-5 to TRBJ2-7, with 10 bases matching TRBD2. After removal of 2 bases from V and 4 bases from J, the junction contained 5 bases not matched to a gene. Germline V lookup: CDR1 MNHEY, CDR2 SVGAGI. This CDR3 is 15 amino acids long.

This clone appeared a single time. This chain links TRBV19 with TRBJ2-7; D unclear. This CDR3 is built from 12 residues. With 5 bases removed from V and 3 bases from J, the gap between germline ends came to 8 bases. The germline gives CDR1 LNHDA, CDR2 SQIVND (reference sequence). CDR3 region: CASSPPVYEQYF. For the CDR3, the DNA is TGTGCCAGTAGTCCCCCAGTCTACGAGCAGTACTTC.

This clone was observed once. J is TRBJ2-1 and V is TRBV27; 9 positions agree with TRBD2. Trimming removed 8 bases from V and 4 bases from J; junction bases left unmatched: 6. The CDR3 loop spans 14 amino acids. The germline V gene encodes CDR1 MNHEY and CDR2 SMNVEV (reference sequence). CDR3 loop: CASGRGGLYNEQFF. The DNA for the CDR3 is TGTGCCAGCGGGCGGGGGGGCCTTTACAATGAGCAGTTCTTC.

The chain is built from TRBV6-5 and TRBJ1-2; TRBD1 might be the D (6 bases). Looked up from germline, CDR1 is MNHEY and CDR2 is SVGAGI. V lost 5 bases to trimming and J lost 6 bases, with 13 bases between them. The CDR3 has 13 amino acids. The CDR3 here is CASSPFGGDGYTF. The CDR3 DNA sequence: TGTGCCAGCAGTCCCTTTGGGGGCGATGGCTACACCTTC.

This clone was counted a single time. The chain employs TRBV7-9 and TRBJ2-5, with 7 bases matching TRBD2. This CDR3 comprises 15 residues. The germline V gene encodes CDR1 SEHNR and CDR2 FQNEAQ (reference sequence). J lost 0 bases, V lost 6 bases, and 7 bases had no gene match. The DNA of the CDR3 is TGTGCCAGCAGGGGAACGGGACTATACCAAGAGACCCAGTACTTC. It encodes CASRGTGLYQETQYF.

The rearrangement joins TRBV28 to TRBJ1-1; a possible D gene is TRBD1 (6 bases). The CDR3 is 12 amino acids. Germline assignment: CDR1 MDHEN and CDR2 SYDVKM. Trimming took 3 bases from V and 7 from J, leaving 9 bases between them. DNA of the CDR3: TGTGCCAGCAGTTTGGGACAAGGTGAAGCTTTCTTT. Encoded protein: CASSLGQGEAFF.

CDR3 in amino acids: CASSGHGEAAFF. In DNA form, the CDR3 reads TGCGCCAGCAGCGGGCACGGGGAGGCAGCTTTCTTT. This chain joins TRBV5-1 and TRBJ1-1; D remains unclear. Between the trimmed V and J ends, which lost 4 bases and 10 bases, there was a span of 14 bases. Germline CDR1 is SGHRS and CDR2 is YFSETQ. There are 12 residues in the CDR3.

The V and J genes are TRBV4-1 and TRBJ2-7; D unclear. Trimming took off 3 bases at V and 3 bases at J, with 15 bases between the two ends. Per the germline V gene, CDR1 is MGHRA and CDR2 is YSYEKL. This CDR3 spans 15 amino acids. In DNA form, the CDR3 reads TGCGCCAGCAGCCAGCTGAGGAATACCCTCTACGAGCAGTACTTC. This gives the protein CASSQLRNTLYEQYF.

CDR3 amino acids: CASSLAPGGFGEAFF. The CDR3 DNA reads as TGCGCCAGCAGCTTGGCTCCAGGGGGGTTCGGTGAAGCTTTCTTT. This chain joins TRBV5-1 and TRBJ1-1; 7 positions match TRBD1. The germline V gene encodes CDR1 SGHRS and CDR2 YFSETQ. Germline trimming cut 0 bases from V and 7 bases from J; bases unmatched to any gene: 9. The CDR3 has 15 amino acids.

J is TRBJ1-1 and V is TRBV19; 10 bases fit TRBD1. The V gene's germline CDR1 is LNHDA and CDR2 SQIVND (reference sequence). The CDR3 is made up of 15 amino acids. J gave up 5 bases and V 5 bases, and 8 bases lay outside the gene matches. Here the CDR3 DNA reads TGTGCCAGTAGTGGCTTAGACAGGGGGCTTACTGAAGCTTTCTTT. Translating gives CASSGLDRGLTEAFF. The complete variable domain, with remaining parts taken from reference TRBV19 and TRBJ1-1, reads DGGITQSPKYLFRKEGQNVTLSCEQNLNHDAMYWYRQDPGQGLRLIYYSQIVNDFQKGDIAEGYSVSREKKESFPLTVTSAQKNPTAFYLCASSGLDRGLTEAFFGQGTRLTVV.

Written as DNA, the CDR3 is TGTGCCAGCAGCTTAAGGACGGGGACACCCCTCCACTTT. It specifies CASSLRTGTPLHF. This chain uses TRBV7-8 with TRBJ1-6; no clear D. Germline CDR1 SGHVS, CDR2 FQNEAQ. This CDR3 has 13 amino acids. Trimming took 2 bases from V and 11 from J, leaving 10 bases between them.

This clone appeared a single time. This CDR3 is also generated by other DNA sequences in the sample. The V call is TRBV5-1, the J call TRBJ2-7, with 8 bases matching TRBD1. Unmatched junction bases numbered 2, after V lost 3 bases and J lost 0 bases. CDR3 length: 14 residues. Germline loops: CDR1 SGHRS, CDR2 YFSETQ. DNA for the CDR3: TGCGCCAGCAGCTCGACAGGGGTCTCCTACGAGCAGTACTTC. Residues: CASSSTGVSYEQYF.

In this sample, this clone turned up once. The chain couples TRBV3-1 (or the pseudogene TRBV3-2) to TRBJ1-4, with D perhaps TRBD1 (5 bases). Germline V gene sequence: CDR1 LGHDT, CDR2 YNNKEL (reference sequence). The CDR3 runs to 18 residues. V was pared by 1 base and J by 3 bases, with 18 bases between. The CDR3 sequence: CASSQGPPQGGPNEKLFF. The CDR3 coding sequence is TGTGCCAGCAGCCAAGGTCCACCCCAGGGAGGTCCTAATGAAAAACTGTTTTTT.

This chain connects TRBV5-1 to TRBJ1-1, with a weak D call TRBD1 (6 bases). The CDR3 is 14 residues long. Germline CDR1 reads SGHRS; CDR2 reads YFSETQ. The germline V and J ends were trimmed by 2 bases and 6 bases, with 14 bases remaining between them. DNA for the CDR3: TGCGCCAGCAGCTTCCCAGGGGCCGTCTCTGAAGCTTTCTTT. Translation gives CASSFPGAVSEAFF.

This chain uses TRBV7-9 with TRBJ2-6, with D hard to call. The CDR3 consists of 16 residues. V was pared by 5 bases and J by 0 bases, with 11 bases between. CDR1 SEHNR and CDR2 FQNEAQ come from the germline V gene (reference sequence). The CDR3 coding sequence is TGTGCCAGCAGCCCATTCCTGGCCTCTGGGGCCAACGTCCTGACTTTC. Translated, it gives CASSPFLASGANVLTF.

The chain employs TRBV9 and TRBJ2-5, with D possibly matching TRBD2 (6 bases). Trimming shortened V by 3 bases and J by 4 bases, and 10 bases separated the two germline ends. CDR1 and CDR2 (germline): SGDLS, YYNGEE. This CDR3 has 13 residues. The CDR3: CASSAGVGETQYF. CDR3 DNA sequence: TGTGCCAGCAGCGCGGGAGTAGGAGAGACCCAGTACTTC.

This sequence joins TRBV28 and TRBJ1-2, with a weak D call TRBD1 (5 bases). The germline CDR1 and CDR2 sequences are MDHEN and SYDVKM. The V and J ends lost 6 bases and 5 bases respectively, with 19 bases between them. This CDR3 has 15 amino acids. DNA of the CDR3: TGTGCCAGCAGCCTGAGTGGGATGGGGCCTTATGGCTACACCTTC. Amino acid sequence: CASSLSGMGPYGYTF.